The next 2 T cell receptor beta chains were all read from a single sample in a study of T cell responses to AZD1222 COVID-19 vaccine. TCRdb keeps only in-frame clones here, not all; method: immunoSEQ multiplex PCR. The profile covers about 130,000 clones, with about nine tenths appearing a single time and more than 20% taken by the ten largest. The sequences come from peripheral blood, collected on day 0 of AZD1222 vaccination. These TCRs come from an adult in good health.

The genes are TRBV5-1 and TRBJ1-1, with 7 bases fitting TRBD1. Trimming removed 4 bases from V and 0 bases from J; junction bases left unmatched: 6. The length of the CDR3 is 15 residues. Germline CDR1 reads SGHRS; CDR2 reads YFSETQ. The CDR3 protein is CASSVGQLMNTEAFF. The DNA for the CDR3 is TGCGCCAGCAGCGTGGGACAGCTCATGAACACTGAAGCTTTCTTT.

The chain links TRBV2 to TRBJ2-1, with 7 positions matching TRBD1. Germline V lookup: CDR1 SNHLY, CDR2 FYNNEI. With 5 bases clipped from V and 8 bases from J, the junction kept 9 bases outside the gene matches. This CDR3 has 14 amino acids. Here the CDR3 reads CASSKILTGDEQFF. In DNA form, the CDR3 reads TGTGCCAGCAGTAAAATCCTTACAGGGGATGAGCAGTTCTTC.